Only a few counts were recorded for the clone carrying this T cell receptor (beta chain). The antigen remains undetermined. This entry is derived from a study of cytomegalovirus exposure and HLA in healthy donors. At the level of the study: The study placed approximately 81% of its 398 genotyped donors in the Caucasian-associated ancestry cluster. Whole-study findings and limits: Among TCR sequences, most were rare, though some public TCRs appeared in many donors. Several of the most significant clusters appeared linked to common viral pathogens, based on a later analysis. In an earlier analysis, productive rearrangement rates for most beta V segments clustered near 87% or 30%.

With 60 Vbeta and 13 Jbeta primers, the PCR was carried out. The table came from immunoSEQ multiplex PCR; TCRdb's copy has only in-frame clones and leaves some out. The data contain 45,000 to 60,000 clones, 60% to 85% of them singletons. The origin of this receptor is a man aged 25 to 40 in good health and CMV-seropositive. What was sequenced was PBMCs.

CDR3 DNA sequence: TGTGCCAGCAGCGAGGCCGGGACTAGCGCCCTCCATGAGCAGTTCTTC. Amino acid sequence: CASSEAGTSALHEQFF. V usage is TRBV9 and J usage is TRBJ2-1; TRBD2 matches at 10 bases. Trimming removed 3 bases from V and 8 bases from J; junction bases left unmatched: 11. CDR1 is SGDLS, CDR2 YYNGEE, per germline. The CDR3 consists of 16 residues.